The 21 T cell receptor beta chains below were found in one sample sequenced in a study of response to subunit inactivated influenza vaccine. TCRdb reprocessed the RT-PCR reads with MiXCR, giving one entry per CDR3 protein. The sample comprises about 570,000 distinct CDR3 sequences, around 11% of which are singletons, and approximately 11% rests with the top ten. This sample was shared with a second study, whose subject was T cells expressing NK-cell markers. According to that study: The TCR beta cDNA came from 5'RACE template switching with UMIs.

The specimen was PBMCs from blood, collected on the day of vaccination. All receptors derive from a man aged 45-65 years who received an inactivated influenza vaccine.

This clonotype was counted between two and nine times. This rearrangement joins TRBV29-1 to TRBJ1-1; 7 nucleotides line up with TRBD1. Germline V gene lookup returns CDR1 SQVTM and CDR2 ANQGSEA. The CDR3 runs 17 residues. The ends lost 6 bases at V and 4 bases at J; junction bases unmatched: 20. CDR3 in amino acids: CSVLHGGGLKSGTEAFF. The CDR3 DNA is TGCAGCGTCCTTCATGGAGGGGGCTTGAAGTCTGGCACTGAAGCTTTCTTT.

The chain employs TRBV3-1 and TRBJ2-1; weak D call: TRBD1 (6 bases). Germline V gene data show CDR1 as LGHDT and CDR2 as YNNKEL (reference sequence). Trimming removed 2 bases at V and 6 bases at J, with 8 bases between. This CDR3 region has 13 residues. The CDR3 bases are TGTGCCAGCAGCCAAATAGGGGGCAATGAGCAGTTCTTC. It codes for CASSQIGGNEQFF.

The gene calls are TRBV7-8 and TRBJ2-6, with D unclear. The ends were cut back, 2 bases at V and 2 bases at J, with 13 bases in the middle. Germline V gene data show CDR1 as SGHVS and CDR2 as FQNEAQ. The CDR3 is 17 residues long. The CDR3 is CASSLLVIGTGANVLTF. The CDR3 DNA sequence: TGTGCCAGCAGCTTACTAGTTATTGGAACTGGGGCCAACGTCCTGACTTTC.

This clonotype has more than one count but fewer than ten. The J gene is TRBJ1-2, the V gene TRBV19; TRBD1 agrees at 7 bases. The CDR3 is made up of 14 amino acids. CDR1 and CDR2 (germline): LNHDA, SQIVND (reference sequence). V was clipped by 3 bases and J by 2 bases; unmatched bases: 3. The CDR3 DNA follows: TGTGCCAGTAGTATCTTACAGGGGAACTATGGCTACACCTTC. Its translation: CASSILQGNYGYTF.

The chain employs TRBV3-1 and TRBJ2-5, with 12 bases that match TRBD2. The V and J ends lost 4 bases and 10 bases, in that order; junction bases with no gene match: 10. The CDR3 has 15 residues. CDR1 is LGHDT and CDR2 is YNNKEL in the germline V gene (reference sequence). The CDR3 DNA sequence: TGTGCCAGCAGCCTACCGCGGACTAGCGGGGAAGTCCAGTACTTC. Translating gives CASSLPRTSGEVQYF.

The chain couples TRBV12-3 or TRBV12-4 to TRBJ2-4; possible D gene TRBD2, 5 bases. The CDR3 runs to 14 residues. V was clipped by 8 bases and J by 8 bases, with 19 bases between them. CDR3 sequence reads: CASGDNRVGDIQYF. The CDR3, as DNA: TGTGCCAGCGGTGATAATAGGGTCGGGGACATTCAGTACTTC.

This clonotype was found a few times. The genes are TRBV7-9 and TRBJ2-3; maybe TRBD2 (7 bases). There are 16 residues in the CDR3. Per the germline V gene, CDR1 is SEHNR and CDR2 is FQNEAQ (reference sequence). The germline V and J ends were trimmed by 5 bases and 2 bases, with 17 bases remaining between them. The CDR3 DNA is TGTGCCAGCAGCCCGATGGGGGGGCAGATCACAGATACGCAGTATTTT. The encoded protein is CASSPMGGQITDTQYF.

V gene TRBV14 combines with J gene TRBJ2-3; no reliable D call. Germline loops: CDR1 SGHDN, CDR2 FVKESK. The CDR3 covers 13 residues. V was trimmed by 0 bases and J by 8 bases, leaving 9 bases between them. The CDR3 nucleotides are TGTGCCAGCAGCCAAGAGTCCGGGCGTACGCAGTATTTT. Its protein product is CASSQESGRTQYF.

CDR3 bases: TGCAGCGTTATATTAAAGCTCGCGTTTGAAGCTTTCTTT. Encoded protein: CSVILKLAFEAFF. The rearrangement uses TRBV29-1 and TRBJ1-1, with D hard to call. Deletions cut 5 bases from V and 7 bases from J, with 17 bases between. Looked up from germline, CDR1 is SQVTM and CDR2 is ANQGSEA. This CDR3 has 13 residues.

The table lists this clonotype with many counts. The J gene is TRBJ1-2, the V gene TRBV6-1, with 7 bases fitting TRBD1. The CDR3 is made up of 15 amino acids. The V and J ends lost 4 bases and 7 bases, in that order; junction bases with no gene match: 12. CDR1 is MNHNS and CDR2 is SASEGT in the germline V gene. CDR3 in amino acids: CASSVRTGPSLGYTF. The CDR3 DNA reads as TGTGCCAGCAGTGTCCGGACAGGCCCGAGTCTTGGCTACACCTTC.

The chain uses TRBV7-2 and TRBJ2-7; TRBD1 aligns across 8 bases. There are 15 residues in the CDR3. Germline V gene sequence: CDR1 SGHTA, CDR2 FQGNSA. V was clipped by 1 base and J by 2 bases; unmatched bases: 4. The CDR3 DNA reads as TGTGCCAGCAGCTTAGGGACAGGGTTTACCTACGAGCAGTACTTC. Translating gives CASSLGTGFTYEQYF.

At least ten counts were recorded for this clonotype. The chain has TRBV20-1 and TRBJ2-7; D uncertain. The germline CDR1 and CDR2 sequences are DFQATT and SNEGSKA (reference sequence). The V gene lost 6 bases and the J gene lost 2 bases, with 5 bases spanning the gap. This CDR3 spans 10 amino acids. The CDR3 region has the DNA TGCAGTGCAGGCGCCTACGAGCAGTACTTC. It is translated as CSAGAYEQYF.

The table lists this clonotype with a few counts. The chain combines TRBV6-2 or TRBV6-3 with TRBJ1-5; 8 bases match TRBD1. The junction had 4 bases not matched to a gene; V was cut back by 4 bases and J by 5 bases. This CDR3 spans 14 amino acids. CDR1 is MNHEY, CDR2 SVGEGT, per germline. The CDR3 nucleotides are TGTGCCAGCAGTTCAGGGGGCGACTATCAGCCCCAGCATTTT. Protein: CASSSGGDYQPQHF.

This clonotype was seen a few times. The CDR3 loop reads CASSYSIGQVAFF. For the CDR3, the DNA is TGTGCCAGCAGTTACTCGATAGGGCAAGTCGCTTTCTTT. The chain uses TRBV6-6 and TRBJ1-1, with D hard to call. Deletions cut 0 bases from V and 11 bases from J, with 13 bases between. CDR3 length: 13 residues. From germline, CDR1 is MNHNY and CDR2 SVGAGI (reference sequence).

This clonotype was counted only a few times. This chain uses TRBV20-1 with TRBJ1-4; D uncertain. V was trimmed by 3 bases and J by 0 bases, leaving 20 bases between them. This CDR3 has 18 residues. Looked up from germline, CDR1 is DFQATT and CDR2 is SNEGSKA (reference sequence). In DNA, the CDR3 is TGCAGTGCTAGCCCCTATTACGGGATTTCCTCAACTAATGAAAAACTGTTTTTT. Residues: CSASPYYGISSTNEKLFF.

CDR3 amino acids: CASRAGQGDTSPLHF. CDR3 DNA sequence: TGTGCCAGCAGGGCGGGGCAGGGGGACACCTCACCCCTCCACTTT. The V gene is TRBV2, the J gene TRBJ1-6; 7 bases map to TRBD1. J gave up 10 bases and V 6 bases, and 12 bases lay outside the gene matches. CDR3 size: 15 residues. Germline V gene data show CDR1 as SNHLY and CDR2 as FYNNEI.

This clonotype was recorded a few times. The chain recombines TRBV20-1 with TRBJ2-7; D is possibly TRBD1 (5 bases). Between the trimmed V and J ends, which lost 3 bases and 3 bases, there was a span of 15 bases. The CDR3 is 14 residues long. Per the germline V gene, CDR1 is DFQATT and CDR2 is SNEGSKA (reference sequence). CDR3 residues: CSARGQGRVYEQYF. As DNA, the CDR3 is TGCAGTGCTAGGGGGCAGGGAAGGGTCTACGAGCAGTACTTC.

This clonotype turned up a few times. This rearrangement joins TRBV7-9 to TRBJ1-6, with D perhaps matching TRBD1 (6 bases). This CDR3 has 13 residues. The germline V gene encodes CDR1 SEHNR and CDR2 FQNEAQ (reference sequence). Trimming cost V 6 bases and J 9 bases, with 12 bases left between them. The CDR3 nucleotides read TGTGCCAGCAGTTATGACAGGTTTTCACCCCTCCACTTT. It yields the protein CASSYDRFSPLHF.

This clonotype was detected only a few times. V gene TRBV5-1 combines with J gene TRBJ2-1, with 7 bases fitting TRBD1. The CDR3 contains 13 residues. Germline loops: CDR1 SGHRS, CDR2 YFSETQ. V lost 2 bases, J lost 5 bases, and 1 base stayed unmatched. In nucleotides, the CDR3 is TGCGCCAGCAGCTTTGGGACAGACAATGAGCAGTTCTTC. Translation gives CASSFGTDNEQFF.

A few counts support this clonotype. The chain is built from TRBV30 and TRBJ2-3; the match to TRBD2 covers 7 bases. CDR1 is GTSNPN, CDR2 SVGIG, per germline (reference sequence). CDR3 length: 14 amino acids. After removal of 3 bases from V and 5 bases from J, the junction contained 8 bases not matched to a gene. As DNA, the CDR3 is TGTGCCTGGAGGGCGGGAGTGGTCAGAGATACGCAGTATTTT. Protein product: CAWRAGVVRDTQYF.

CDR3 residues: CATSREGTGVFNEQFF. The DNA for the CDR3 is TGTGCCACCAGCAGAGAAGGGACAGGGGTTTTTAATGAGCAGTTCTTC. This rearrangement joins TRBV15 to TRBJ2-1; TRBD1 matches 10 bases. The CDR3 has 16 residues. The junction had 6 bases not matched to a gene; V was cut back by 0 bases and J by 7 bases. Germline V gene lookup returns CDR1 LNHNV and CDR2 YYDKDF (reference sequence).